This T cell receptor (beta chain) is drawn from a study of T-cell reconstitution after alpha-beta-depleted transplantation in children. The study's findings and limits: Recipient T cells and thymic progenitors that survived were the source of the high TCRbeta diversity seen at day 60 in some patients. T-cell numbers and diversity, one year after transplant, stemmed largely from T cells that were newly produced. About two months after transplant, alpha-beta T cells reportedly came from several hundred expanded graft clones.

Unique molecular identifiers featured in how the TCRbeta library was prepared. Via MiXCR, TCRdb re-called the PCR reads, giving one row per CDR3 protein. This table holds hundreds of thousands of distinct CDR3 sequences, 13% found once. Only a few counts were recorded for this clonotype. Its antigen is unknown. Sequenced material: PBMCs, mostly from graft donor cells, taken 360 days after TCRalphabeta/CD19-depleted stem cell transplant. The clonotype originates from a male patient under 18 who had a stem cell transplant for acute myeloid leukemia, so the T cells may come from the graft donor.

CDR3 region: CSETTSGSGGRINEQFF. For the CDR3, the DNA is TGCAGTGAGACGACTAGCGGGAGCGGTGGTAGGATCAATGAGCAGTTCTTC. The chain uses TRBV20-1 and TRBJ2-1; 12 bases line up with TRBD2. Germline V lookup: CDR1 DFQATT, CDR2 SNEGSKA (reference sequence). V was pared by 7 bases and J by 6 bases, with 16 bases of the junction left unmatched. The CDR3 runs 17 residues.